The clone carrying this TCR beta chain occurred a few times. A single record per CDR3 protein comes from TCRdb applying MiXCR to the RT-PCR reads. Among almost 700,000 distinct CDR3 sequences listed, 13% to 15% were seen once. This CDR3 spans 15 amino acids. Germline V gene sequence: CDR1 SGHDT, CDR2 YYEEEE. Between the trimmed V and J ends, which lost 3 bases and 0 bases, there was a span of 10 bases. V gene TRBV5-6 combines with J gene TRBJ2-4; D gene unclear. Material for sequencing was memory CD4+ T cells from blood. The origin of this receptor is a female donor in good health, serving as a healthy control. Here the CDR3 reads CASSSLILAKNIQYF. In nucleotides, the CDR3 is TGTGCCAGCAGCTCTCTTATTCTAGCCAAAAACATTCAGTACTTC.